This T cell receptor beta chain was sequenced during a study of CD8 T cells in ankylosing spondylitis (dated 2017 in TCRdb). About the full investigation: The study profiled T cell receptor beta repertoires in healthy donors and ankylosing spondylitis patients to find disease-linked TCR variants. Peripheral blood was sampled, and synovial fluid was additionally collected from ankylosing spondylitis patients. The full study cohort was made up of about two dozen ankylosing spondylitis patients and more than 90 healthy donors.

This clonotype was seen at least ten times. It has no known antigen specificity. No clone much larger than this one lies a single base away; base qualities are absent. Sequences MNHEY (CDR1) and SMNVEV (CDR2) are obtained from the germline V gene (reference sequence). V is cut back by 5 bases and J by 4 bases, with 7 bases in the junction unmatched. The CDR3 contains 16 residues, cysteine and phenylalanine counted. Only CDR3 DNA is held: 48 bases, read in frame from base 1. TCRdb records Illumina HiSeq 2500 as the sequencer. Quantitative 5'-RACE with molecular barcodes was used to prepare TCR beta libraries. Per the authors' processing: To identify disease-linked TCR variants, a new computational method was used, one built on a probabilistic model of VDJ rearrangement. In TCRdb, the public reads were trimmed at Q25 with fastp and aligned with MiXCR, with productive beta chains retained. Identical CDR3 protein sequences are pooled into one entry, listed with their most common genes and DNA. The V and J calls were not made by the authors but by TCRdb's processing. The sample data list about 300,000 distinct CDR3 sequences, and around 10% of these were observed just once. The leading ten clones occupy more than 7% of the sample.

What the work shows at the level of the full study, not this receptor alone: Significant enrichment of the disease-linked clones was reported in matched synovial fluid samples from ankylosing spondylitis patients. Some motif variants were previously reported in synovial fluid and blood of reactive arthritis patients, suggesting common disease-initiation mechanisms. The disease-linked clones showed a CD8+ phenotype and occurred at relatively low frequencies in peripheral blood. A TCR beta motif made up of several highly homologous amino acid variants appeared to be characteristic of blood from ankylosing spondylitis patients.

The sequenced sample consisted of blood, either unsorted or a sorted T cell fraction (not recorded which). The TCR originated in a female donor with ankylosing spondylitis or in good health (not recorded which). The sequence links TRBV27 to TRBJ2-3, with 12 middle bases fitting TRBD2. The CDR3 protein sequence reads: CASSISLAGGPDTQYF. The DNA is as follows: TGTGCCAGCAGTATCAGCCTAGCGGGGGGGCCAGATACGCAGTATTTT.